Here is one TCR beta chain with its context. Its recognized antigen is unknown. No base quality values were provided; no much bigger clone lies one nucleotide off. Flow cytometry had shown CD8+CD57+ cell expansion in the patients selected for sequencing. Severe acquired aplastic anemia was diagnosed in all patients according to International Study of Aplastic Anemia and Agranulocytosis and Camitta criteria. No patient had received any therapy when blood was sampled. The study deep-sequenced TCR repertoires of sorted CD4+ and CD8+ blood T cells from severe aplastic anemia patients and healthy subjects. Patients were enrolled under clinicaltrials.gov protocols 00001620, 01623167, 00001397, 00071045, 00081523 and 00961064 in the USA. Ficoll-Paque density gradient centrifugation was used to isolate peripheral blood mononuclear cells. Before DNA was extracted, CD4+ and CD8+ T cells were sorted using either FACS or magnetic beads.

The sample comes from a study of CD8+CD57+ T cells in acquired aplastic anemia (dated by TCRdb to between 2018 and 2020). Regarding the research as a whole: Extracted DNA from sorted CD4+ and CD8+ cells averaged approximately 3.4 ug, ranging from about 0.18 to 27.4 ug. CD8+CD57+ expansion was defined as a frequency above the mean frequency observed in healthy subjects.

Overall study results and their limits: Although under 35 CD8+ CDR3 sequences were shared by patients and controls, these sequences appeared highly expressed in patients and within the immunodominant clones of patients. No significant difference in CD8+ Simpson's diversity was found between patients and healthy controls (P=0.060).

Deletion took 5 bases off V and 4 bases off J, with a span of 5 bases between the germline ends. Including cysteine and phenylalanine, the CDR3 has 12 amino acids. The only DNA kept is the CDR3, 36 bases in frame from the first base. Genomic DNA was used as template for profiling of TCR beta VDJ combinations and CDR3 sequences. TCR repertoire sequencing was run on an Illumina HiSeq 2000. In the authors' own workflow: TRBV/TRBJ rearrangement plots, CDR3 size and DJ length profiles, and Simpson's diversity index were used to evaluate the repertoires. The immunodominant clone was defined as the most abundant DNA sequence in deep sequencing data. CDR3 amino acid sequences were checked for sharing between subjects and were compared against published repertoires and the VDJdb database. TCRdb reworked the public reads: Q25 trimming with fastp, MiXCR clone assembly, productive beta chains retained. Each CDR3 protein gets just one entry, which takes the most common genes and DNA from the rows behind it. The V and J calls were determined by TCRdb, not by the authors. The sample table lists some 120,000 distinct CDR3 sequences, approximately 50% of them with a count of one. The top ten clonotypes cover about 29% of the sample.

The TCR sequence derives from a human donor with aplastic anemia. In this chain, TRBV12-3 or TRBV12-4 is recombined with TRBJ2-2, with the D segment identity uncertain. Sequenced input: sorted CD4+, CD8+, or CD8+CD57+ T cells (not recorded which) from PBMCs. The CDR3 protein: CASSTTTGELFF. The nucleotide sequence reads as follows: TGTGCCAGCAGTACCACCACCGGGGAGCTGTTTTTT.